One and the same sample provided the 17 T cell receptor beta chains below, sequenced in a study of T cell repertoires in cytomegalovirus infection. Each CDR3 protein gets one entry after TCRdb re-called the reads with MiXCR. Here the sample spans fewer than 300,000 distinct CDR3 sequences, under 30% being singletons. Input material: PBMCs. The receptor set was obtained from a human donor in good health (CMV status not recorded). Some clones in this sample may be carry-over from other donors' samples.

A few counts support this clonotype. The chain couples TRBV28 to TRBJ2-1, with TRBD2 matching over 8 bases. This CDR3 is 14 amino acids long. V lost 4 bases, J lost 8 bases, and 7 bases stayed unmatched. The V gene's germline CDR1 is MDHEN and CDR2 SYDVKM. The CDR3 region is CASSSPGTRDEQFF. The CDR3 bases are TGTGCCAGCAGTTCCCCCGGGACTAGGGATGAGCAGTTCTTC.

Many counts were recorded for this clonotype. The J gene is TRBJ1-1, the V gene TRBV7-2, with D hard to call. CDR1 and CDR2 from the germline V gene are SGHTA and FQGNSA. The CDR3 has 13 amino acids. The V and J ends lost 3 bases and 5 bases respectively, with 10 bases between them. CDR3 sequence reads: CASSFSQETEAFF. CDR3 nucleotide sequence: TGTGCCAGCAGCTTTTCGCAGGAAACTGAAGCTTTCTTT.

This clonotype showed up just a few times. The chain uses TRBV28 and TRBJ2-5, with 9 bases aligning to TRBD2. Germline V gives CDR1 MDHEN, CDR2 SYDVKM. V lost 7 bases, J lost 2 bases, and 8 bases stayed unmatched. The CDR3 has 15 residues. In DNA form, the CDR3 reads TGTGCCAGCACCCCCTCTAGCGGGACGCAAGAGACCCAGTACTTC. Its translation is CASTPSSGTQETQYF.

The rearrangement uses TRBV28 and TRBJ2-4; the D call may be TRBD1 or TRBD2 (5 bases each). Trimming took 8 bases from V and 6 from J, leaving 23 bases between them. This CDR3 contains 16 residues. The germline gives CDR1 MDHEN, CDR2 SYDVKM. This chain's CDR3 is CASFPAPGRDLNIQYF. The CDR3 coding sequence is TGTGCCAGCTTCCCGGCCCCGGGCAGGGACCTAAACATTCAGTACTTC.

V is TRBV7-2 and J is TRBJ2-7; D is ambiguous. CDR1 and CDR2 from the germline V gene are SGHTA and FQGNSA. V gave up 1 base and J gave up 2 bases, with 9 bases separating them. The CDR3 extends over 14 amino acids. The DNA for the CDR3 is TGTGCCAGCAGCTTAGATGGCGGCGCCTACGAGCAGTACTTC. Translated: CASSLDGGAYEQYF.

This clonotype has a handful of counts. This chain joins TRBV24-1 and TRBJ2-7, with 11 positions matching TRBD2. There are 16 residues in the CDR3. Looked up from germline, CDR1 is KGHDR and CDR2 is SFDVKD. V dropped 3 bases and J dropped 3; count of bases not matched to a gene: 6. The CDR3, as DNA: TGTGCCACCAGTGATCATGGACTAGCGGGTGGCTACGAGCAGTACTTC. Amino acids: CATSDHGLAGGYEQYF.

This rearrangement joins TRBV9 to TRBJ1-1, with 7 positions matching TRBD1. V lost 0 bases and J lost 8; bases outside the gene matches: 10. Germline CDR1 and CDR2: SGDLS and YYNGEE. CDR3 length equals 15 residues. The CDR3 protein is CASSVEGAEGGEAFF. CDR3 nucleotide sequence: TGTGCCAGCAGCGTAGAGGGGGCCGAGGGGGGCGAAGCTTTCTTT. The full variable domain, with the rest looked up from reference TRBV9 and TRBJ1-1, is DSGVTQTPKHLITATGQRVTLRCSPRSGDLSVYWYQQSLDQGLQFLIQYYNGEERAKGNILERFSAQQFPDLHSELNLSSLELGDSALYFCASSVEGAEGGEAFFGQGTRLTVV.

The rearrangement links TRBV7-9 to TRBJ2-7; D gene ambiguous. The germline gives CDR1 SEHNR, CDR2 FQNEAQ (reference sequence). The CDR3 totals 13 residues. V was pared by 5 bases and J by 0 bases, with 8 bases between. The CDR3 sequence is CASSPPPSYEQYF. Written as DNA, the CDR3 is TGTGCCAGCAGCCCCCCGCCCTCCTACGAGCAGTACTTC.

This clonotype was counted only a few times. For the CDR3, the DNA is TGCGCCAGCAGCCATGACCGCCGCCGGGACAGGGGTGGAAATGAGCAGTTCTTC. Translated, it gives CASSHDRRRDRGGNEQFF. This sequence joins TRBV4-3 and TRBJ2-1, with 10 positions matching TRBD1. Germline V gives CDR1 LGHNA, CDR2 YSLEER. V shed 3 bases and J 7 bases; nucleotides not matched to a gene: 15. The CDR3 covers 18 residues.

This clonotype was observed at least ten times. This chain links TRBV13 with TRBJ2-7; D remains ambiguous. The V gene's germline CDR1 is PRHDT and CDR2 FYEKMQ (reference sequence). The CDR3 is made up of 14 amino acids. The germline V and J ends were trimmed by 5 bases and 3 bases, with 14 bases remaining between them. Here the CDR3 DNA reads TGTGCCAGCAGCCTTACCGACGGAAACTACGAGCAGTACTTC. It codes for CASSLTDGNYEQYF.

In regard to this clonotype: The junction departs from germline at one end; a sequencing error may be responsible. The chain has TRBV5-4 and TRBJ2-1; D is undetermined. The CDR3 is 14 residues long. CDR1 SGHNT and CDR2 YYREEE come from the germline V gene (reference sequence). CDR3 coding DNA: TGTGCCAGCAGCTTAAAGGGCGCCTACACTGAGCAGTTCTTC. Its protein product is CASSLKGAYTEQFF.

The chain uses TRBV11-2 and TRBJ1-1; D gene unclear. The CDR3 covers 14 residues. Germline CDR1 and CDR2: SGHAT and FQNNGV. V shed 5 bases and J shed 4 bases, with 14 bases lying between them. CDR3 in amino acids: CASSGARRGTEAFF. As DNA, the CDR3 is TGTGCCAGCAGCGGTGCTCGCCGGGGCACTGAAGCTTTCTTT.

V and J are TRBV7-9 and TRBJ2-3; D possibly corresponds to TRBD2 (5 bases). The length of the CDR3 is 13 residues. The V end was cut by 6 bases, the J end by 4 bases, with 11 bases between. CDR1 SEHNR and CDR2 FQNEAQ come from the germline V gene (reference sequence). CDR3 sequence reads: CASSYRAADTQYF. As DNA, the CDR3 is TGTGCCAGCAGTTATCGAGCGGCAGATACGCAGTATTTT.

This rearrangement joins TRBV20-1 to TRBJ1-2, with 8 nucleotides matching TRBD1. CDR1 DFQATT and CDR2 SNEGSKA come from the germline V gene (reference sequence). Trimming cost V 2 bases and J 3 bases; bases outside gene matches: 2. The CDR3 length is 13 residues. CDR3 sequence reads: CSARKDRDYGYTF. CDR3 nucleotides: TGCAGTGCTAGAAAGGACAGGGACTATGGCTACACCTTC.

This clonotype came up a few times. The chain joins TRBV30 to TRBJ2-3; D ambiguous. CDR3 length: 13 amino acids. V was pared by 1 base and J by 5 bases, with 10 bases between. CDR1 and CDR2 (germline): GTSNPN, SVGIG (reference sequence). The CDR3 region has the DNA TGTGCCTGGAGTGCCGAGAGTCGAGATACGCAGTATTTT. Amino acids: CAWSAESRDTQYF.

The sample holds many counts of this clonotype. The chain combines TRBV7-2 with TRBJ2-1; no clear D. The CDR3 has 13 residues. The V end lost 1 base, the J end lost 8 bases, and 9 bases lay between the germline ends. Germline CDR1 reads SGHTA; CDR2 reads FQGNSA. CDR3: CASSLVYGDEQFF. CDR3 nucleotide sequence: TGTGCCAGCAGCTTAGTTTATGGGGATGAGCAGTTCTTC.

This chain connects TRBV18 to TRBJ1-5, with D maybe TRBD1 (5 bases). The ends were cut back, 6 bases at V and 0 bases at J, with 12 bases in the middle. This CDR3 contains 15 residues. Germline V gene sequence: CDR1 KGHSH, CDR2 LQKENI. Written as DNA, the CDR3 is TGTGCCAGCTCCCGGGACCTTAATAGCAATCAGCCCCAGCATTTT. This translates into CASSRDLNSNQPQHF.